The 5 T cell receptor beta chains below come from one sample, sequenced in a study of blood T cell repertoires in COVID-19. The method was immunoSEQ multiplex PCR; TCRdb's version includes in-frame clones alone and lacks a portion of them. This sample has more than 90,000 clones, with about 74% found just once. Sequenced sample: peripheral blood. The receptors derive from an older man with acute or convalescent COVID-19.

CDR3 DNA sequence: TGTGCCAGCAGCTTATTGGGTCTAGCGGGGGTAAGCACAGATACGCAGTATTTT. Protein product: CASSLLGLAGVSTDTQYF. This chain joins TRBV7-3 and TRBJ2-3; 10 nucleotides align to TRBD2. V trimming: 2 bases; J trimming: 0 bases; junction bases outside the gene matches: 8. This CDR3 region has 18 residues. CDR1 is SGHTA, CDR2 FQGTGA, per germline. Variable domain in full (rest from reference TRBV7-3 and TRBJ2-3): GAGVSQTPSNKVTEKGKYVELRCDPISGHTALYWYRQSLGQGPEFLIYFQGTGAADDSGLPNDRFFAVRPEGSVSTLKIQRTERGDSAVYLCASSLLGLAGVSTDTQYFGPGTRLTVL.

The chain recombines TRBV10-3 with TRBJ1-3, with 9 bases lining up with TRBD1. The CDR3 has 16 residues. Germline CDR1 ENHRY, CDR2 SYGVKD. Germline trimming cut 4 bases from V and 3 bases from J; bases unmatched to any gene: 7. The CDR3, as DNA: TGTGCCATCAGTGGTTCACAGGGGGCGCGTGGAAACACCATATATTTT. This sequence encodes CAISGSQGARGNTIYF.

The chain is built from TRBV20-1 and TRBJ2-2; D is uncertain. Germline-derived CDR1 and CDR2 are DFQATT and SNEGSKA (reference sequence). The CDR3 has 10 amino acids. The V and J ends lost 5 bases and 7 bases respectively, with 5 bases between them. CDR3 loop: CSASRGELFF. The CDR3 DNA follows: TGCAGTGCTTCCCGCGGGGAGCTGTTTTTT.

The chain carries TRBV5-4 and TRBJ2-7; 7 bases are shared with TRBD2. The V segment lost 4 bases and the J segment 6 bases; nucleotides outside the gene matches: 10. The germline V gene encodes CDR1 SGHNT and CDR2 YYREEE (reference sequence). The CDR3 totals 14 residues. The CDR3 here is CASSPGTGGSEQYF. As DNA, the CDR3 is TGTGCCAGCAGCCCCGGTACCGGGGGGAGCGAGCAGTACTTC.

The chain uses TRBV6-2 or TRBV6-3 and TRBJ1-5; no definite D call. The length of the CDR3 is 13 residues. Germline assignment: CDR1 MNHEY and CDR2 SVGEGT. V was shortened by 5 bases and J by 9 bases, with 14 bases between the two germline ends. CDR3 sequence: CASSNPGSGPQHF. The CDR3 nucleotides read TGTGCCAGCAGTAATCCAGGTTCCGGGCCCCAGCATTTT.